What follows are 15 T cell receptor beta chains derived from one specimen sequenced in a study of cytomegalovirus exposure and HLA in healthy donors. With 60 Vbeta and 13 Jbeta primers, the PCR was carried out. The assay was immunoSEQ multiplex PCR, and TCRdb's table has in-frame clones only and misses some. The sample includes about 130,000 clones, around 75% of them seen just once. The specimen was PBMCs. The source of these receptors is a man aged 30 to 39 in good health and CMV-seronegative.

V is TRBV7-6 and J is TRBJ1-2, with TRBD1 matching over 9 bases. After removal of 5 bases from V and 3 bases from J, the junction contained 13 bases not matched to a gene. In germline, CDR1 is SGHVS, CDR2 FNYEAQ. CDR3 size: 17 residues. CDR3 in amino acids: CASSLGVGTGKDYGYTF. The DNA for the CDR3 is TGTGCCAGCAGCCTGGGGGTGGGGACAGGGAAGGACTATGGCTACACCTTC. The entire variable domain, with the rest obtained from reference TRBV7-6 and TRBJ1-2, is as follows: GAGVSQSPRYKVTKRGQDVALRCDPISGHVSLYWYRQALGQGPEFLTYFNYEAQQDKSGLPNDRFSAERPEGSISTLTIQRTEQRDSAMYRCASSLGVGTGKDYGYTFGSGTRLTVV.

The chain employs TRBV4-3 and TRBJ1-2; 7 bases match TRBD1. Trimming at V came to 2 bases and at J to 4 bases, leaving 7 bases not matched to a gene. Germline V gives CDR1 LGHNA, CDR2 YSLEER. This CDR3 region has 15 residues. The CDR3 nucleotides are TGCGCCAGCAGCCAAAAGGACAGGCTTGGCTATGGCTACACCTTC. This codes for CASSQKDRLGYGYTF.

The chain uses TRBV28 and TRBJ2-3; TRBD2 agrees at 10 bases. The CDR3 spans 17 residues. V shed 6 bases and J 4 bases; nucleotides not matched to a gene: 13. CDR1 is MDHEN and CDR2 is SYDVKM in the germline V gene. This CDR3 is CASRFYPSGRGADTQYF. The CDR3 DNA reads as TGTGCCAGCAGATTCTACCCTAGCGGGAGAGGAGCAGATACGCAGTATTTT.

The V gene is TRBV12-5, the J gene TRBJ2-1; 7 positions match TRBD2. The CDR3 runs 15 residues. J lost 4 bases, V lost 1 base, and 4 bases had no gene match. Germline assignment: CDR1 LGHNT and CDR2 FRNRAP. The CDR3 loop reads CASGLGASGYNEQFF. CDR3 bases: TGTGCTAGTGGTTTGGGAGCTAGCGGATACAATGAGCAGTTCTTC.

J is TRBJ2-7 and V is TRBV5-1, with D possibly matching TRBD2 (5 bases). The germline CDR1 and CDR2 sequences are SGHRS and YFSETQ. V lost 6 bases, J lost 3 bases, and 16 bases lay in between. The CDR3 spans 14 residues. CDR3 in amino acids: CASKTLAEVYEQYF. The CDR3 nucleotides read TGCGCCAGCAAAACTCTGGCGGAGGTCTACGAGCAGTACTTC.

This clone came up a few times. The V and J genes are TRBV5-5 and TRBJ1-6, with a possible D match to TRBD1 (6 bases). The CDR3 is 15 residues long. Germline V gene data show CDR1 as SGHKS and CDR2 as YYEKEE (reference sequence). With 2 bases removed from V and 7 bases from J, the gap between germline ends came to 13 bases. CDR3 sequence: CASSFTGTQNSPLHF. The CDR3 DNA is TGTGCCAGCAGCTTCACAGGGACACAGAATTCACCCCTCCACTTT.

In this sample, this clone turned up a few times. Here the CDR3 reads CASSQDQSGTGAPGRGGYTF. In DNA form, the CDR3 reads TGCGCCAGCAGCCAAGATCAATCCGGGACAGGGGCGCCCGGTAGGGGTGGCTACACCTTC. The chain joins TRBV4-1 to TRBJ1-2, with TRBD1 identical over 10 bases. V was clipped by 0 bases and J by 7 bases; unmatched bases: 20. Germline loops: CDR1 MGHRA, CDR2 YSYEKL. The CDR3 has 20 amino acids.

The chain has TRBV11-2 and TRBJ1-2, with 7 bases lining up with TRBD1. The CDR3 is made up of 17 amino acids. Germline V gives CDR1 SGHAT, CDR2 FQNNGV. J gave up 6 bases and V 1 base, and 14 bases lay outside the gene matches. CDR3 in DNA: TGTGCCAGCAGCTTAGGGATGAACAGGGGAATTTTGGATGGCTACACCTTC. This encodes CASSLGMNRGILDGYTF. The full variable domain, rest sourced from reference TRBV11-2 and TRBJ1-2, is EAGVAQSPRYKIIEKRQSVAFWCNPISGHATLYWYQQILGQGPKLLIQFQNNGVVDDSQLPKDRFSAERLKGVDSTLKIQPAKLEDSAVYLCASSLGMNRGILDGYTFGSGTRLTVV.

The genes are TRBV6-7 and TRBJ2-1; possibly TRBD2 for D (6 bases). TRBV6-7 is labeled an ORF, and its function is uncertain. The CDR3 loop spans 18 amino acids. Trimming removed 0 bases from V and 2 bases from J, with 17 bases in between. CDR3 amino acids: CASSYSNFWGVPYNEQFF. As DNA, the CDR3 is TGTGCCAGCAGTTACTCGAATTTTTGGGGGGTTCCCTACAATGAGCAGTTCTTC.

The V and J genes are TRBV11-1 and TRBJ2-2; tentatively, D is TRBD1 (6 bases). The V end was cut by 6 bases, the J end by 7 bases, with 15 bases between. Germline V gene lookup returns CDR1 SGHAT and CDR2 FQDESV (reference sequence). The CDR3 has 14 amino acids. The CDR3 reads CASRIQGAGGELFF. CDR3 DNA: TGTGCCAGCAGAATACAGGGAGCTGGCGGGGAGCTGTTTTTT.

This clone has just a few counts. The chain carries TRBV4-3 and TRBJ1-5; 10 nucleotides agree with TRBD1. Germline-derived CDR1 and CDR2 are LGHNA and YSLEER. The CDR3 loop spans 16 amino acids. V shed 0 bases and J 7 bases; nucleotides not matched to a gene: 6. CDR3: CASSQDRDRGYQPQHF. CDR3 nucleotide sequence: TGCGCCAGCAGCCAAGATCGGGACAGGGGATACCAGCCCCAGCATTTT.

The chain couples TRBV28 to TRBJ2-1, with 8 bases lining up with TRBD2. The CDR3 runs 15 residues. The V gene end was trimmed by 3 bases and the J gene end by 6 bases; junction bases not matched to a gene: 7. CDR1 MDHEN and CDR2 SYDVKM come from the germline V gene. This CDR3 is CASSLASGGFNEQFF. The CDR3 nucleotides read TGTGCCAGCAGTTTGGCGAGCGGGGGTTTCAATGAGCAGTTCTTC.

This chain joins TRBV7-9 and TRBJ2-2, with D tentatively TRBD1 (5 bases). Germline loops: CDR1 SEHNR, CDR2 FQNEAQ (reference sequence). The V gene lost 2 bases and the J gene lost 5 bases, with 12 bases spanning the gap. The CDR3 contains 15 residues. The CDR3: CASSLSGQGTGELFF. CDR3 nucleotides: TGTGCCAGCAGCTTATCCGGACAAGGGACCGGGGAGCTGTTTTTT. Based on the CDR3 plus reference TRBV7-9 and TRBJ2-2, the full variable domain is DTGVSQNPRHKITKRGQNVTFRCDPISEHNRLYWYRQTLGQGPEFLTYFQNEAQLEKSRLLSDRFSAERPKGSFSTLEIQRTEQGDSAMYLCASSLSGQGTGELFFGEGSRLTVL.

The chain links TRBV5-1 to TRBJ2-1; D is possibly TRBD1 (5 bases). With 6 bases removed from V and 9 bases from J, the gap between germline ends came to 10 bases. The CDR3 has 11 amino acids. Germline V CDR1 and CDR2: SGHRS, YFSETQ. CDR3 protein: CASTAQGEQFF. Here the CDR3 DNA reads TGCGCCAGCACGGCCCAGGGTGAGCAGTTCTTC.

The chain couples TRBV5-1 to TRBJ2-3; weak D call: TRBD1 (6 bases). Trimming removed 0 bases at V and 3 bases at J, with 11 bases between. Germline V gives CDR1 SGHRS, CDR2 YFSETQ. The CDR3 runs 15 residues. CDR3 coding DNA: TGCGCCAGCAGCTTGGGGGGGCATAGGACAGATACGCAGTATTTT. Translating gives CASSLGGHRTDTQYF. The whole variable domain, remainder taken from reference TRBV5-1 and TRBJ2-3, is KAGVTQTPRYLIKTRGQQVTLSCSPISGHRSVSWYQQTPGQGLQFLFEYFSETQRNKGNFPGRFSGRQFSNSRSEMNVSTLELGDSALYLCASSLGGHRTDTQYFGPGTRLTVL.